This T cell receptor (beta chain) was captured in a study of blood T cells in healthy people across ages. Concerning this clonotype: What it binds is not known.

Whole-study results and caveats: The long-lived group displayed more naive CD4+ cells, plus higher diversity, than the aged donors did.

Primers used in a second PCR of about 7 to 12 cycles were a sample-barcoded 5' primer and a J-beta primer mix. Each cDNA molecule carried a tag from a template-switch adaptor that contained 12 random nucleotides. MiXCR was run by TCRdb on the 5' RACE reads, yielding one entry per CDR3 protein. The sample lists 1.5 million to 2 million distinct CDR3 sequences, roughly 50% occurring once. V was pared by 6 bases and J by 3 bases, with 16 bases of the junction left unmatched. CDR1 and CDR2 from the germline V gene are DFQATT and SNEGSKA (reference sequence). This CDR3 spans 17 amino acids. The sample comprised blood. The chain links TRBV20-1 to TRBJ2-3, with TRBD1 matching 9 bases. This TCR was recovered from a middle-aged woman in good health. The CDR3 nucleotides are TGCAGTGCGCCCTCTCCCTGGGGACAGGGTCAAACAGATACGCAGTATTTT. This codes for CSAPSPWGQGQTDTQYF.